This TCR beta chain was recovered during a study of cytotoxic CD8 clonotypes in ibrutinib-treated CLL. Study background: The patient breakdown showed fewer than 12 relapsed/refractory and about 16 treatment-naive cases, with approximately 18 IGHV unmutated. Study outcomes and limitations: Clonality rose at ibrutinib response and fell back toward baseline at progression. Baseline clonality, above age-matched healthy donor levels, tracked circulating CD8+ T-cell counts. Public clonotypes showed up rarely, and on treatment they shrank or held steady.

Profiling relied on immunoSEQ multiplex PCR, and the TCRdb table lists in-frame clones only, not all of them. The sample has about 330,000 clones, 67% seen once; the top ten hold 6% to 6.5%. To note about this clone: Its antigen is still unknown.

Trimming stripped 2 bases from V and 7 bases from J, with 19 bases between. The V gene's germline CDR1 is SGHNT and CDR2 YYREEE (reference sequence). The length of the CDR3 is 15 residues. The source of this sequence is a human donor with chronic lymphocytic leukemia. The J gene is TRBJ2-7, the V gene TRBV5-4, with D unresolved. Specimen: PBMCs, collected after 36 months of ibrutinib treatment. The CDR3 sequence: CASSFGFIAAGEQYF. The CDR3 coding sequence is TGTGCCAGCAGCTTCGGGTTTATAGCTGCTGGGGAGCAGTACTTC.